The 22 T cell receptor beta chains presented below share a single source sample, sequenced in a study of blood T cell repertoires in COVID-19. The protocol was immunoSEQ multiplex PCR, while the TCRdb copy is restricted to in-frame clones and leaves out a portion. The repertoire holds under 250,000 clones, with 65% to 85% as singletons. Sequenced input: peripheral blood. All receptors derive from a woman of 80 years or more with acute or convalescent COVID-19.

In its sample, this clone was seen once. The genes are TRBV27 and TRBJ1-2; 7 nucleotides line up with TRBD1. The V gene's germline CDR1 is MNHEY and CDR2 SMNVEV (reference sequence). With 6 bases clipped from V and 0 bases from J, the junction kept 4 bases outside the gene matches. This CDR3 region has 14 residues. CDR3 nucleotides: TGTGCCAGCAGAACAGGGGCCACTAACTATGGCTACACCTTC. Residues: CASRTGATNYGYTF.

This clone was recorded at least ten times. The V and J genes are TRBV19 and TRBJ1-3; possibly TRBD1 for D (6 bases). Germline CDR1 is LNHDA and CDR2 is SQIVND (reference sequence). The CDR3 is 14 amino acids. Trimming pared 4 bases from V and 6 bases from J, leaving 13 bases between. CDR3 bases: TGTGCCAGTAGTAGAAAACAGGGTGCAAACACCATATATTTT. Encoded protein: CASSRKQGANTIYF.

The V call is TRBV2, the J call TRBJ2-5; D is possibly TRBD2 (5 bases). This CDR3 spans 14 amino acids. Trimming cost V 8 bases and J 5 bases, with 18 bases left between them. CDR1 is SNHLY and CDR2 is FYNNEI in the germline V gene. The CDR3 sequence: CASSPGGSLETQYF. The CDR3 nucleotides read TGTGCCAGCTCCCCTGGTGGGAGCCTTGAGACCCAGTACTTC.

The J gene is TRBJ2-3, the V gene TRBV15, with D possibly matching TRBD2 (6 bases). Trimming stripped 0 bases from V and 5 bases from J, with 9 bases between. Germline V CDR1 and CDR2: LNHNV, YYDKDF (reference sequence). This CDR3 spans 14 amino acids. CDR3 sequence (DNA): TGTGCCACCAGCAGAGATCCAGCGGGAGATACGCAGTATTTT. It specifies CATSRDPAGDTQYF.

The CDR3, as DNA: TGTGCCAGCAGCTCCACAGGGAGCACCGGGGAGCTGTTTTTT. It translates to CASSSTGSTGELFF. The chain recombines TRBV7-3 with TRBJ2-2; D is possibly TRBD1 (6 bases). The V gene's germline CDR1 is SGHTA and CDR2 FQGTGA. With 4 bases removed from V and 4 bases from J, the gap between germline ends came to 10 bases. The CDR3 has 14 amino acids. Complete variable domain (other parts from reference TRBV7-3 and TRBJ2-2): GAGVSQTPSNKVTEKGKYVELRCDPISGHTALYWYRQSLGQGPEFLIYFQGTGAADDSGLPNDRFFAVRPEGSVSTLKIQRTERGDSAVYLCASSSTGSTGELFFGEGSRLTVL.

The chain links TRBV2 to TRBJ2-2; TRBD1 matches at 7 bases. J lost 5 bases, V lost 6 bases, and 6 bases had no gene match. The CDR3 is 14 residues long. CDR1 is SNHLY, CDR2 FYNNEI, per germline. CDR3 in amino acids: CASSGTALTGELFF. CDR3 coding DNA: TGTGCCAGCAGCGGGACAGCCCTTACCGGGGAGCTGTTTTTT.

The genes are TRBV5-1 and TRBJ1-6; 9 positions match TRBD1. Germline V lookup: CDR1 SGHRS, CDR2 YFSETQ. V lost 0 bases to trimming and J lost 8 bases; unmatched junction nucleotides: 6. CDR3 length: 16 residues. In nucleotides, the CDR3 is TGCGCCAGCAGCTTGGACAGGGGGCTTTCAGATTCACCCCTCCACTTT. Its translation is CASSLDRGLSDSPLHF.

Of note for this clone: Other nucleotide sequences in the sample specify the same CDR3. Here the CDR3 DNA reads TGCGCCAGCAGTCCAGGGGGCGCCTACGAGCAGTACTTC. This encodes CASSPGGAYEQYF. V usage is TRBV5-1 and J usage is TRBJ2-7, with TRBD1 matching 8 bases. Germline loops: CDR1 SGHRS, CDR2 YFSETQ. The CDR3 length is 13 residues. With 5 bases clipped from V and 2 bases from J, the junction kept 3 bases outside the gene matches.

In the case of this clone: A much more abundant neighbour one base away suggests this may be a read error. This sample includes further DNA sequences coding for the same CDR3. The chain combines TRBV13 with TRBJ2-3; D call uncertain. Looked up from germline, CDR1 is PRHDT and CDR2 is FYEKMQ (reference sequence). CDR3 size: 12 residues. V dropped 5 bases and J dropped 0 bases, with 3 bases sitting between them. CDR3 DNA sequence: TGTGCCAGCAGCCCGAGCACAGATACGCAGTATTTT. This translates into CASSPSTDTQYF.

The rearrangement links TRBV11-1 to TRBJ2-2, with a tentative D call TRBD1 (6 bases). V lost 4 bases and J lost 7, with 19 bases in between. Germline assignment: CDR1 SGHAT and CDR2 FQDESV (reference sequence). The CDR3 extends over 16 amino acids. The CDR3 bases are TGTGCCAGCAGCTCTGGGGGCGGTCGAGGGGACGGGGAGCTGTTTTTT. Protein product: CASSSGGGRGDGELFF. Full variable domain (outside the CDR3, taken from reference TRBV11-1 and TRBJ2-2): EAEVAQSPRYKITEKSQAVAFWCDPISGHATLYWYRQILGQGPELLVQFQDESVVDDSQLPKDRFSAERLKGVDSTLKIQPAELGDSAMYLCASSSGGGRGDGELFFGEGSRLTVL.

The J gene is TRBJ1-6, the V gene TRBV7-8; D is ambiguous. Trimming removed 1 base at V and 12 bases at J, with 10 bases between. This CDR3 is 13 amino acids long. CDR1 is SGHVS, CDR2 FQNEAQ, per germline. The CDR3 spells CASSLDFSLPLHF. In DNA form, the CDR3 reads TGTGCCAGCAGCTTAGATTTCTCGTTACCCCTCCACTTT.

The CDR3 reads CAGLDKASTDTQYF. CDR3 nucleotides: TGTGCCGGCTTGGACAAGGCTAGCACAGATACGCAGTATTTT. J is TRBJ2-3 and V is TRBV6-5, with D possibly being TRBD1 (5 bases). The V gene lost 11 bases and the J gene lost 0 bases, with 15 bases spanning the gap. There are 14 residues in the CDR3. CDR1 and CDR2 from the germline V gene are MNHEY and SVGAGI.

As regards this clone: The junction and the germline gene differ at one end; a read error may be behind it. The gene calls are TRBV30 and TRBJ1-6; D not certain. Germline V gene data show CDR1 as GTSNPN and CDR2 as SVGIG (reference sequence). The CDR3 extends over 14 amino acids. As DNA, the CDR3 is TGTGCCTGTAGTGGTAGCTCCTATAATTCACCCCTCCACTTT. It codes for CACSGSSYNSPLHF.

V is TRBV7-2 and J is TRBJ2-2; 10 bases are a match to TRBD2. CDR1 and CDR2 from the germline V gene are SGHTA and FQGNSA. The length of the CDR3 is 15 residues. The ends lost 5 bases at V and 3 bases at J; junction bases unmatched: 3. Written as DNA, the CDR3 is TGTGCCAGCAGCCTTAGCGGGGGGTACACCGGGGAGCTGTTTTTT. Translated, it gives CASSLSGGYTGELFF.

The V and J genes are TRBV6-4 and TRBJ2-3; TRBD2 agrees at 9 bases. CDR3 size: 16 residues. The germline CDR1 and CDR2 sequences are MRHNA and SNTAGT. V was clipped by 3 bases and J by 0 bases; unmatched bases: 4. The CDR3 DNA reads as TGTGCCAGCAGTGAAGGAGCGGGGGGTAGCACAGATACGCAGTATTTT. This codes for CASSEGAGGSTDTQYF.

The chain's CDR3 is CAWSYSRGMRRTGELFF. The CDR3 DNA reads TGTGCCTGGAGTTATAGTCGGGGAATGCGCCGCACCGGGGAGCTGTTTTTT. The chain carries TRBV30 and TRBJ2-2, with D possibly TRBD2 on 5 matching bases. Per germline, CDR1 GTSNPN and CDR2 SVGIG (reference sequence). The CDR3 runs to 17 residues. Trimming pared 2 bases from V and 4 bases from J, leaving 20 bases between.

The J gene is TRBJ1-3, the V gene TRBV18; D perhaps matches TRBD1 (5 bases). Looked up from germline, CDR1 is KGHSH and CDR2 is LQKENI. Trimming pared 5 bases from V and 0 bases from J, leaving 14 bases between. This CDR3 has 16 amino acids. CDR3 amino acids: CASSSTEVNSGNTIYF. As DNA, the CDR3 is TGTGCCAGCTCATCGACAGAGGTTAACTCTGGAAACACCATATATTTT.

The chain combines TRBV5-1 with TRBJ1-6; D possibly corresponds to TRBD1 (6 bases). V was clipped by 0 bases and J by 7 bases, with 14 bases between them. CDR3 length: 16 amino acids. CDR1 is SGHRS, CDR2 YFSETQ, per germline. Here the CDR3 DNA reads TGCGCCAGCAGCTTGGCCTTAAACAGGGAGAATTCACCCCTCCACTTT. Encoded protein: CASSLALNRENSPLHF.

The V call is TRBV11-2, the J call TRBJ2-3; 8 positions agree with TRBD1. The ends lost 5 bases at V and 5 bases at J; junction bases unmatched: 9. Germline CDR1 reads SGHAT; CDR2 reads FQNNGV. The CDR3 contains 15 residues. CDR3 coding DNA: TGTGCCAGCAGCCCAAGGACAGGGTTCGGAGATACGCAGTATTTT. This sequence encodes CASSPRTGFGDTQYF.

This chain uses TRBV14 with TRBJ2-5; D remains ambiguous. The CDR3 sequence is 14 residues long. The V gene lost 2 bases and the J gene lost 4 bases, with 11 bases spanning the gap. Germline V gene lookup returns CDR1 SGHDN and CDR2 FVKESK. CDR3 nucleotide sequence: TGTGCCAGCAGCCAACTATCTCCGCCAGAGACCCAGTACTTC. Protein sequence: CASSQLSPPETQYF.

This chain joins TRBV10-3 and TRBJ2-2, with a possible D match to TRBD2 (6 bases). Germline V CDR1 and CDR2: ENHRY, SYGVKD. V was clipped by 7 bases and J by 0 bases, with 9 bases between them. This CDR3 has 14 amino acids. The CDR3 loop is CAITRGTNTGELFF. In DNA form, the CDR3 reads TGTGCCATCACTCGGGGGACGAACACCGGGGAGCTGTTTTTT.

The V call is TRBV6-5, the J call TRBJ1-1; no definite D call. This CDR3 is 16 amino acids long. The germline gives CDR1 MNHEY, CDR2 SVGAGI. The V end was cut by 2 bases, the J end by 8 bases, with 21 bases between. CDR3 protein: CASSYIQHLSITEAFF. CDR3 bases: TGTGCCAGCAGTTACATACAGCATTTGTCGATAACCGAAGCTTTCTTT.